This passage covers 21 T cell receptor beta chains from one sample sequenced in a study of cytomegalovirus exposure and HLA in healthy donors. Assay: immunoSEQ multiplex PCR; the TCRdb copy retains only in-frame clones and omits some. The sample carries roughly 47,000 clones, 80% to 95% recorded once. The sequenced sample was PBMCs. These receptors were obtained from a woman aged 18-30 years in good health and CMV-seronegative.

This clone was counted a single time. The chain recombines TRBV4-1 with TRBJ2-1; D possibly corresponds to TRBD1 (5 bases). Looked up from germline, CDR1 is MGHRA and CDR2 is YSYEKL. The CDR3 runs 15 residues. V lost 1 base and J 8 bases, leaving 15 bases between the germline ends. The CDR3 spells CASSQVGKGWDEQFF. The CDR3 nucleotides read TGCGCCAGCAGCCAAGTAGGGAAGGGGTGGGATGAGCAGTTCTTC.

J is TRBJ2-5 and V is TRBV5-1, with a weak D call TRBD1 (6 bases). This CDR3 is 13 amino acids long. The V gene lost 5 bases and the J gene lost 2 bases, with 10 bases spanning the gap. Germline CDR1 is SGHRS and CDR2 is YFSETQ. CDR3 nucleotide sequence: TGCGCCAGCAGGGGGACAATTCAAGAGACCCAGTACTTC. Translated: CASRGTIQETQYF.

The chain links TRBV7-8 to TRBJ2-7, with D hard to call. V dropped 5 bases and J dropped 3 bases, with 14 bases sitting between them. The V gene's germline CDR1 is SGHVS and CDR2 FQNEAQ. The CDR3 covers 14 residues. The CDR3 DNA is TGTGCCAGCAGCACCAGGCTGCTCCGCTACGAGCAGTACTTC. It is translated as CASSTRLLRYEQYF.

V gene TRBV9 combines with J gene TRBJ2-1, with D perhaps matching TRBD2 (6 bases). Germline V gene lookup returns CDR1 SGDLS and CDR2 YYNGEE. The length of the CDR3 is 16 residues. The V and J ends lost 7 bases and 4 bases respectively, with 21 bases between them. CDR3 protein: CASGPGLQVPYNEQFF. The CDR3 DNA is TGTGCCAGCGGACCGGGACTCCAAGTTCCATACAATGAGCAGTTCTTC.

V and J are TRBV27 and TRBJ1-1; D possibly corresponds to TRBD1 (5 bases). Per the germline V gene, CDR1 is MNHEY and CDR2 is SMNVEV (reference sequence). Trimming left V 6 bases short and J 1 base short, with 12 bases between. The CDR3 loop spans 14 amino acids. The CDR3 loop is CASRFQGQNTEAFF. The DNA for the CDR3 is TGTGCCAGCAGGTTCCAAGGACAGAACACTGAAGCTTTCTTT.

The CDR3 DNA follows: TGCGCCAGCAGCTTCGGGGGGACTGAAGCTTTCTTT. This sequence encodes CASSFGGTEAFF. The rearrangement joins TRBV5-1 to TRBJ1-1, with D possibly TRBD1 on 5 matching bases. V dropped 2 bases and J dropped 5 bases, with 7 bases sitting between them. Germline V gene data show CDR1 as SGHRS and CDR2 as YFSETQ. This CDR3 has 12 residues.

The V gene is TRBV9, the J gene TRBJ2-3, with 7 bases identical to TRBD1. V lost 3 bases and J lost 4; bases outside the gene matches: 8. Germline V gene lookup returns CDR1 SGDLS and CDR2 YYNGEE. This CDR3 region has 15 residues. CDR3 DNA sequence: TGTGCCAGCAGCGGCCACAGGGGAGAGTCAGATACGCAGTATTTT. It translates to CASSGHRGESDTQYF.

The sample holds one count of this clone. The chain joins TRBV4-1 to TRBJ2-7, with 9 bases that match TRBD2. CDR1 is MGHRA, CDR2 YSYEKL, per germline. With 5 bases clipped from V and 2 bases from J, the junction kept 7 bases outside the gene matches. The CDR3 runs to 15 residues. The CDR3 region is CASSWLAGDTYEQYF. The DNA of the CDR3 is TGCGCCAGCAGCTGGTTAGCGGGAGACACCTACGAGCAGTACTTC.

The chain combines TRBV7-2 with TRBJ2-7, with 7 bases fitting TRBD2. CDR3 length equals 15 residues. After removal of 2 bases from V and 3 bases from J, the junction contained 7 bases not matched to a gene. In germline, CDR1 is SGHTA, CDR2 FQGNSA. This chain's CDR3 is CASSLQGTTYYEQYF. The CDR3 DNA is TGTGCCAGCAGCTTACAAGGGACTACCTACTACGAGCAGTACTTC.

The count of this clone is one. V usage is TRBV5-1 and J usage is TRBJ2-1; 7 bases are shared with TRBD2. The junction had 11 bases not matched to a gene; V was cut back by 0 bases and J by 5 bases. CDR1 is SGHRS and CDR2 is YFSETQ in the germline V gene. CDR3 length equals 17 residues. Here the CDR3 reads CASSLDRVGGRHNEQFF. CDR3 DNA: TGCGCCAGCAGCTTGGATCGTGTGGGAGGGCGTCACAATGAGCAGTTCTTC.

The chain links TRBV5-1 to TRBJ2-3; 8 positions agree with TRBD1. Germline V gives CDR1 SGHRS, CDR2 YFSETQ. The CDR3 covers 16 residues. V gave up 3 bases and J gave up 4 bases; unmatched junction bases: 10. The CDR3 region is CASSSGQEIRPDTQYF. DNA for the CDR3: TGCGCCAGCAGCTCGGGACAGGAGATACGACCAGATACGCAGTATTTT.

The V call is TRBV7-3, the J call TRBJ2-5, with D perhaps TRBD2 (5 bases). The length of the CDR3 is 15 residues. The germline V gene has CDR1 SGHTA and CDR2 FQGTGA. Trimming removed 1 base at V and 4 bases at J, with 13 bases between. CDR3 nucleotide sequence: TGTGCCAGCAGCTTAATTGGCGGGTCAGGAGAGACCCAGTACTTC. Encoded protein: CASSLIGGSGETQYF. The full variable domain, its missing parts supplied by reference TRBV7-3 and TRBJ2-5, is GAGVSQTPSNKVTEKGKYVELRCDPISGHTALYWYRQSLGQGPEFLIYFQGTGAADDSGLPNDRFFAVRPEGSVSTLKIQRTERGDSAVYLCASSLIGGSGETQYFGPGTRLLVL.

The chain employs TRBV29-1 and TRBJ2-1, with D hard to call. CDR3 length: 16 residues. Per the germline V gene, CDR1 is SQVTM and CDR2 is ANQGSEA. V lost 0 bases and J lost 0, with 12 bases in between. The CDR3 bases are TGCAGCGTTGAAGATCAATCCCCGGGCTCCTACAATGAGCAGTTCTTC. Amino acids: CSVEDQSPGSYNEQFF.

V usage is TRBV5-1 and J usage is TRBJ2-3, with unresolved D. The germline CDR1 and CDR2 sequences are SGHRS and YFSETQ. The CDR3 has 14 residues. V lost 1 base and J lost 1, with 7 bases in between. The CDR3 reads CASSLLVRTDTQYF. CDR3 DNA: TGCGCCAGCAGCTTGCTAGTTCGCACAGATACGCAGTATTTT.

The CDR3: CASSLSQERAHNEQFF. For the CDR3, the DNA is TGTGCCAGCAGTTTATCGCAGGAGAGGGCGCACAATGAGCAGTTCTTC. The chain recombines TRBV27 with TRBJ2-1, with D possibly TRBD2 on 5 matching bases. This CDR3 is 16 amino acids long. V shed 0 bases and J shed 5 bases, with 14 bases lying between them. Germline CDR1 reads MNHEY; CDR2 reads SMNVEV (reference sequence).

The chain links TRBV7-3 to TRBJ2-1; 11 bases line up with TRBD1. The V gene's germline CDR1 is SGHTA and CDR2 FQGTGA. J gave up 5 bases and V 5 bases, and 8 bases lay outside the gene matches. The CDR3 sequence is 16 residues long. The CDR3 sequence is CASSPPPGQGDNEQFF. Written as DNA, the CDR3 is TGTGCCAGCAGCCCCCCTCCGGGACAGGGGGACAATGAGCAGTTCTTC.

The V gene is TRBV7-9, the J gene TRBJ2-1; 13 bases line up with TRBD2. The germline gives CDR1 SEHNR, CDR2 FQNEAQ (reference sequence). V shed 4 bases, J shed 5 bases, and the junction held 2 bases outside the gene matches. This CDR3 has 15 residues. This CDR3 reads CASSSTSGRDNEQFF. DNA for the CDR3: TGTGCCAGCAGCTCCACTAGCGGGAGGGACAATGAGCAGTTCTTC. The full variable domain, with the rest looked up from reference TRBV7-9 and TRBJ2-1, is DTGVSQNPRHKITKRGQNVTFRCDPISEHNRLYWYRQTLGQGPEFLTYFQNEAQLEKSRLLSDRFSAERPKGSFSTLEIQRTEQGDSAMYLCASSSTSGRDNEQFFGPGTRLTVL.

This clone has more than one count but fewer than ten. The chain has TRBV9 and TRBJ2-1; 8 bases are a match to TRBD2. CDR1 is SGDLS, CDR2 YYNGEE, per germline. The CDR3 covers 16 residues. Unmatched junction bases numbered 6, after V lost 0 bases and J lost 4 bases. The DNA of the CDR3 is TGTGCCAGCAGCGTAGGGTCCCAGCGGGGGTACAATGAGCAGTTCTTC. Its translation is CASSVGSQRGYNEQFF.

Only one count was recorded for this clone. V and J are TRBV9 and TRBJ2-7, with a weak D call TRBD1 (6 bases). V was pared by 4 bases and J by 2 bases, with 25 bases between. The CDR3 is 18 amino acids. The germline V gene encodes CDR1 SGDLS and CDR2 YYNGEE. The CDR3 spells CASSPPLPSRGRTYEQYF. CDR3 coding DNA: TGTGCCAGCAGCCCCCCTCTGCCTTCCAGGGGCCGGACCTACGAGCAGTACTTC.

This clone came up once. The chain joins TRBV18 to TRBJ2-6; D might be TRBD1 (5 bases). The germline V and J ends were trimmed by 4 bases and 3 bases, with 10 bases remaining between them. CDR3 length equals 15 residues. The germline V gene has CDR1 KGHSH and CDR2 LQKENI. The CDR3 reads CASSRSGLGANVLTF. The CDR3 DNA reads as TGTGCCAGCTCACGGTCAGGGCTTGGGGCCAACGTCCTGACTTTC.

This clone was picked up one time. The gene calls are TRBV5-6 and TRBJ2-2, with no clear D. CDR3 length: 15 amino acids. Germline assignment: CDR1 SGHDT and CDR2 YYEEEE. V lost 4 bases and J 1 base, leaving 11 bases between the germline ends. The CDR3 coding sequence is TGTGCCAGCAGCCCGCGGAGACGGAACACCGGGGAGCTGTTTTTT. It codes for CASSPRRRNTGELFF. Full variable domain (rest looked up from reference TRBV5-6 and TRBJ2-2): DAGVTQSPTHLIKTRGQQVTLRCSPKSGHDTVSWYQQALGQGPQFIFQYYEEEERQRGNFPDRFSGHQFPNYSSELNVNALLLGDSALYLCASSPRRRNTGELFFGEGSRLTVL.